The sequence of this T cell receptor beta chain was determined in a study of blood T cell repertoires in COVID-19. Study context: Researchers got acute and convalescent COVID-19 samples from the United States, Italy and Spain. The cDNA or gDNA used as material had been derived from T cells, B-cell-depleted T cells, or PBMCs.

The data were produced by immunoSEQ multiplex PCR, yet TCRdb's version contains in-frame clones alone and is incomplete. The table shows about 80,000 clones, with 78% occurring only once. The CDR3 totals 14 residues. The junction had 2 bases not matched to a gene; V was cut back by 3 bases and J by 4 bases. In germline, CDR1 is SGHDN, CDR2 FVKESK. The clonotype comes from a human donor in a cohort sampled during active COVID-19. Sequenced sample: peripheral blood. The chain links TRBV14 to TRBJ1-2; 10 bases are shared with TRBD1. The CDR3 sequence: CASSQTGGFYGYTF. CDR3 DNA sequence: TGTGCCAGCAGCCAGACAGGGGGCTTCTATGGCTACACCTTC.